This TCR beta chain was identified during a study of T cells in women clearing cervical HPV infection. Study information: Donors had HPV16-related CIN3 or worse; 2 had invasive cancer.

Study-wide points: Unknown T-cell numbers per sample may underlie the richness differences. TRBV6-7 abundance was lower in cases than controls (0.11% versus 0.16%).

Measured with immunoSEQ multiplex PCR; TCRdb has only the in-frame clones, and not every one. The sample's table shows roughly 30,000 clones. The length of the CDR3 is 17 residues. CDR1 KGHSH and CDR2 LQKENI come from the germline V gene. V dropped 2 bases and J dropped 1 base, with 15 bases sitting between them. To note about this clone: Its antigen is unknown. Coverage ceases 3 residues before the CDR3 finishes, and the germline J gene fills in the end.

The receptor was derived from a woman between 18 and 70 years old with a cervical HPV16 infection that either progressed to CIN3+ or cleared (not recorded which). This rearrangement joins TRBV18 to TRBJ2-1, with TRBD2 as a possible D gene (6 bases). Sequencing was done on a sample of blood buffy coat. The sequenced part of the CDR3 DNA is TGTGCCAGCTCACCAGCCCTAGGTAGCGGTTCCTACAATGAG. It encodes CASSPALGSGSYNE. The CDR3 reads in full as CASSPALGSGSYNEQFF.